This paragraph covers one T cell receptor (beta chain) sequence. This sample is part of a study of cytomegalovirus exposure and HLA in healthy donors. Researchers ran the PCR with 60 Vbeta and 13 Jbeta primers. The table came from immunoSEQ multiplex PCR; TCRdb's copy has only in-frame clones and leaves some out. The sample lists some 200,000 clones; roughly 70% were seen once. Sequencing used PBMCs. This TCR came from a man aged 35-49 years in good health and CMV-seropositive.

The CDR3 protein is CATSRVGQANEKLFF. The CDR3 region has the DNA TGTGCCACCAGCAGAGTTGGACAGGCTAATGAAAAACTGTTTTTT. The chain employs TRBV15 and TRBJ1-4; 7 bases fit TRBD1. The CDR3 loop spans 15 amino acids. Trimming removed 1 base from V and 3 bases from J; junction bases left unmatched: 2. Per the germline V gene, CDR1 is LNHNV and CDR2 is YYDKDF (reference sequence).